This T cell receptor beta chain was obtained from a study of molecular identifiers for immune sequencing clone quantification. This clonotype was found a few times. The V gene lost 3 bases and the J gene lost 6 bases, with 16 bases spanning the gap. Germline V gene sequence: CDR1 SGHRS, CDR2 YFSETQ. The CDR3 has 16 residues. TCRdb passed the PCR reads through MiXCR, listing each CDR3 protein once. The sample lists 100,000 or so distinct CDR3 sequences, about 35% occurring once. This clonotype was obtained from a human donor in good health. Some libraries in this study had Jurkat cell RNA spiked in. This chain links TRBV5-1 with TRBJ2-6; possible D gene TRBD1, 6 bases. Sequences were obtained from naive CD8+ T cells from blood, with Jurkat cell RNA spiked in. Subset specified: FACS-sorted CD8+CD4-CCR7+CD45RA+ naive T cells. CDR3 in DNA: TGCGCCAGCAGCTCTTCAGGGGTCCTTGTGGCCAACGTCCTGACTTTC. Encoded protein: CASSSSGVLVANVLTF.